This T cell receptor (beta chain) was recorded in a study of CD8 T cells in Susac syndrome. RNA amounts of about 0.45 to 1 ug underwent reverse transcription with random hexamers. TCRdb independently ran MiXCR on the immunoSEQ multiplex PCR reads; one entry per CDR3 protein. In the table there are hundreds of thousands of distinct CDR3 sequences, approximately 94% of which are singletons. V lost 3 bases, J lost 1 base, and 1 base stayed unmatched. The CDR3 totals 14 residues. Note on this clonotype: Its target is not known.

CD8+ and CD4+ blood T cells underwent TCR beta sequencing. TEMRA cells were FACS-enriched, while CD8+ and CD4+ T cells were negatively isolated. Notes on the study in general: Repertoires of Susac syndrome CD4+ T cells lacked clonal expansion.

This chain links TRBV12-3 or TRBV12-4 with TRBJ1-2; 8 bases map to TRBD1. This receptor was identified in a human donor with Susac syndrome. What was sequenced was CD4+ T cells from PBMCs. The CDR3 region has the DNA TGTGCCAGCAGTTTGACAGGGGATAACTATGGCTACACCTTC. It encodes CASSLTGDNYGYTF.